Listed here are 23 T cell receptor beta chains from one sample, sequenced in a study of T-cell memory formation after mild COVID-19. Each CDR3 protein gets one entry after TCRdb re-called the 5' RACE reads with MiXCR. The sample has 450,000 to 650,000 distinct CDR3 sequences, around 20% seen once. The sample was PBMCs or a T cell subset sorted from them (not recorded which). The receptors shown here come from an adult woman who had mild COVID-19 (a few samples of this study predate the infection). Cell type and time point are not known.

This clonotype was picked up a small number of times. The chain recombines TRBV2 with TRBJ1-1; TRBD1 might be the D (5 bases). This CDR3 has 15 residues. CDR1 and CDR2 (germline): SNHLY, FYNNEI. Trimming pared 8 bases from V and 2 bases from J, leaving 18 bases between. This CDR3 is CASHPQGSRNTEAFF. DNA for the CDR3: TGTGCCAGCCACCCCCAGGGATCGCGAAACACTGAAGCTTTCTTT. Full variable domain (remainder filled in from reference TRBV2 and TRBJ1-1): EPEVTQTPSHQVTQMGQEVILRCVPISNHLYFYWYRQILGQKVEFLVSFYNNEISEKSEIFDDQFSVERPDGSNFTLKIRSTKLEDSAMYFCASHPQGSRNTEAFFGQGTRLTVV.

The table lists this clonotype with many counts. The chain links TRBV7-9 to TRBJ2-6; no reliable D call. Trimming took 6 bases from V and 4 from J, leaving 4 bases between them. The CDR3 runs 12 residues. The germline V gene has CDR1 SEHNR and CDR2 FQNEAQ (reference sequence). The CDR3 nucleotides read TGTGCCAGCAGATCGGGGGCCAACGTCCTGACTTTC. This codes for CASRSGANVLTF.

This clonotype was seen a few times. This chain joins TRBV2 and TRBJ2-1, with 9 bases matching TRBD1. Germline V gene lookup returns CDR1 SNHLY and CDR2 FYNNEI. This CDR3 comprises 15 residues. V was clipped by 5 bases and J by 5 bases; unmatched bases: 7. The CDR3 bases are TGTGCCAGCAGTCCCCGGACAGGGGCGCACAATGAGCAGTTCTTC. This codes for CASSPRTGAHNEQFF.

This clonotype was detected only a few times. The chain has TRBV4-1 and TRBJ2-5; 9 bases match TRBD2. V trimming: 3 bases; J trimming: 5 bases; junction bases outside the gene matches: 7. CDR1 is MGHRA and CDR2 is YSYEKL in the germline V gene. CDR3 size: 15 residues. In DNA, the CDR3 is TGCGCCAGCAGCCAGTCGAGCGGGGGGTCGGAGACCCAGTACTTC. Translating it yields CASSQSSGGSETQYF.

This clonotype was detected a few times. This sequence joins TRBV18 and TRBJ2-7; TRBD2 is a possible D gene (5 bases). The CDR3 is 15 amino acids. V lost 2 bases, J lost 1 base, and 12 bases lay in between. The germline V gene has CDR1 KGHSH and CDR2 LQKENI. CDR3 sequence reads: CASSPIEGRSYEQYF. The CDR3 DNA follows: TGTGCCAGCTCACCAATAGAGGGCCGGTCCTACGAGCAGTACTTC.

This clonotype has at least ten counts. The rearrangement joins TRBV5-4 to TRBJ2-7; D might be TRBD1 or TRBD2, each matching 6 bases. The CDR3 spans 15 residues. Germline CDR1 SGHNT, CDR2 YYREEE (reference sequence). Trimming stripped 5 bases from V and 0 bases from J, with 15 bases between. The CDR3 reads CASSLVGGSSYEQYF. The CDR3 DNA reads TGTGCCAGCAGTTTAGTAGGGGGGAGCTCCTACGAGCAGTACTTC.

This clonotype was detected a few times. CDR3 coding DNA: TGTGCCAGCAGCCGAAACCATAACACTGAAGCTTTCTTT. Translating gives CASSRNHNTEAFF. This chain links TRBV3-1 with TRBJ1-1; D gene uncertain. Germline-derived CDR1 and CDR2 are LGHDT and YNNKEL (reference sequence). The CDR3 totals 13 residues. V lost 4 bases to trimming and J lost 2 bases, with 8 bases between them.

This clonotype was found a few times. The chain couples TRBV4-1 to TRBJ2-7; D gene ambiguous. The CDR3 is 13 residues long. Germline values: CDR1 MGHRA, CDR2 YSYEKL. With 4 bases removed from V and 5 bases from J, the gap between germline ends came to 12 bases. CDR3 in amino acids: CASSLPGGDEQYF. CDR3 DNA sequence: TGCGCCAGCAGCCTTCCGGGCGGCGACGAGCAGTACTTC.

This clonotype has a handful of counts. The V and J genes are TRBV18 and TRBJ2-5; D remains unclear. There are 13 residues in the CDR3. Germline V gene sequence: CDR1 KGHSH, CDR2 LQKENI. V gave up 2 bases and J gave up 5 bases, with 9 bases separating them. The CDR3 loop is CASSPMSAETQYF. Here the CDR3 DNA reads TGTGCCAGCTCACCAATGTCAGCGGAGACCCAGTACTTC.

The chain uses TRBV30 and TRBJ1-3; tentatively, D is TRBD1 (5 bases). This CDR3 spans 14 amino acids. The germline V gene encodes CDR1 GTSNPN and CDR2 SVGIG (reference sequence). V was clipped by 2 bases and J by 4 bases, with 12 bases between them. CDR3 loop: CAWSRGAGGNTIYF. The DNA for the CDR3 is TGTGCCTGGAGTAGAGGTGCAGGGGGAAACACCATATATTTT.

In this sample, this clonotype turned up a few times. This chain links TRBV7-9 with TRBJ2-3; D unclear. CDR3 size: 14 residues. Germline V CDR1 and CDR2: SEHNR, FQNEAQ (reference sequence). The V end was cut by 4 bases, the J end by 4 bases, with 12 bases between. The DNA of the CDR3 is TGTGCCAGCAGCTACCCCGAGTCCCCAGATACGCAGTATTTT. This codes for CASSYPESPDTQYF.

The rearrangement links TRBV30 to TRBJ1-2, with 9 bases aligning to TRBD1. The V segment lost 0 bases and the J segment 4 bases; nucleotides outside the gene matches: 6. Germline CDR1 GTSNPN, CDR2 SVGIG (reference sequence). The CDR3 loop spans 15 amino acids. CDR3 sequence: CAWSVPDRGGYGYTF. The CDR3 coding sequence is TGTGCCTGGAGTGTACCCGACAGGGGGGGCTATGGCTACACCTTC.

This clonotype appeared a few times. V usage is TRBV12-3 or TRBV12-4 and J usage is TRBJ2-5; 8 nucleotides line up with TRBD2. The CDR3 spans 15 residues. The trim removed 5 bases at V and 4 bases at J, leaving 9 bases unmatched. Here the CDR3 reads CASSKRRREGETQYF. Here the CDR3 DNA reads TGTGCCAGCAGTAAACGTCGCCGGGAGGGAGAGACCCAGTACTTC.

This chain uses TRBV9 with TRBJ2-2, with 9 bases fitting TRBD1. The ends lost 2 bases at V and 4 bases at J; junction bases unmatched: 3. The CDR3 extends over 15 amino acids. Germline CDR1 and CDR2: SGDLS and YYNGEE. DNA of the CDR3: TGTGCCAGCAGCGTGGGACAGGGTAGCACCGGGGAGCTGTTTTTT. Its protein product is CASSVGQGSTGELFF.

A few counts support this clonotype. V usage is TRBV7-9 and J usage is TRBJ1-2; no firm D call. This CDR3 region has 16 residues. Germline V CDR1 and CDR2: SEHNR, FQNEAQ (reference sequence). V was clipped by 1 base and J by 0 bases, with 12 bases between them. The CDR3 sequence: CASSLGSAKANYGYTF. As DNA, the CDR3 is TGTGCCAGCAGCTTAGGTTCGGCAAAAGCTAACTATGGCTACACCTTC.

The chain is built from TRBV4-2 and TRBJ2-5; 7 nucleotides match TRBD2. The CDR3 loop spans 17 amino acids. CDR1 LGHNA and CDR2 YNFKEQ come from the germline V gene. With V trimmed by 1 base and J by 2 bases, 10 bases remained unmatched. CDR3 coding DNA: TGTGCCAGCAGCCAAGGCCTGCGAGCGGGGAAACAAGAGACCCAGTACTTC. It specifies CASSQGLRAGKQETQYF.

V is TRBV5-1 and J is TRBJ2-5; no definite D call. Germline V CDR1 and CDR2: SGHRS, YFSETQ. The CDR3 runs to 17 residues. V was trimmed by 4 bases and J by 4 bases, leaving 23 bases between them. CDR3 nucleotide sequence: TGCGCCAGCAGCGTGGGGTCGGGCGACCGCGCAGGAGAGACCCAGTACTTC. Protein sequence: CASSVGSGDRAGETQYF.

This clonotype occurred a few times. The chain links TRBV7-2 to TRBJ2-2; 10 nucleotides agree with TRBD2. The V gene's germline CDR1 is SGHTA and CDR2 FQGNSA. The CDR3 spans 17 residues. The V and J ends lost 2 bases and 1 base, in that order; junction bases with no gene match: 4. The CDR3 DNA reads TGTGCCAGCAGCTTAATCAGCGGGAGGGTGAACACCGGGGAGCTGTTTTTT. Residues: CASSLISGRVNTGELFF. Full variable domain (missing parts from reference TRBV7-2 and TRBJ2-2): GAGVSQSPSNKVTEKGKDVELRCDPISGHTALYWYRQSLGQGLEFLIYFQGNSAPDKSGLPSDRFSAERTGGSVSTLTIQRTQQEDSAVYLCASSLISGRVNTGELFFGEGSRLTVL.

This clonotype has just a few counts. This chain joins TRBV6-2 or TRBV6-3 and TRBJ1-5; D unresolved. V was trimmed by 0 bases and J by 0 bases, leaving 9 bases between them. The CDR3 consists of 16 residues. Germline V lookup: CDR1 MNHEY, CDR2 SVGEGT. Here the CDR3 reads CASSYSVDNSNQPQHF. CDR3 sequence (DNA): TGTGCCAGCAGTTACTCGGTTGATAATAGCAATCAGCCCCAGCATTTT.

The chain links TRBV5-1 to TRBJ1-6; D unresolved. The CDR3 is made up of 16 amino acids. V lost 0 bases and J lost 8, with 15 bases in between. Germline loops: CDR1 SGHRS, CDR2 YFSETQ. In DNA, the CDR3 is TGCGCCAGCAGCTTGGTAACACCTGGATGGGATTCACCCCTCCACTTT. This encodes CASSLVTPGWDSPLHF.

The chain couples TRBV12-3 or TRBV12-4 to TRBJ1-2; maybe TRBD1 (5 bases). V lost 2 bases and J 8 bases, leaving 24 bases between the germline ends. The CDR3 totals 17 residues. CDR3 sequence reads: CASSLTYEGRRFMGYTF. DNA for the CDR3: TGTGCCAGCAGTTTAACCTACGAGGGGCGACGTTTTATGGGCTACACCTTC.

This clonotype appeared a few times. This chain joins TRBV5-1 and TRBJ2-7, with 10 bases matching TRBD1. With V trimmed by 0 bases and J by 4 bases, 4 bases remained unmatched. Germline V gene sequence: CDR1 SGHRS, CDR2 YFSETQ. The CDR3 contains 15 residues. The CDR3, as DNA: TGCGCCAGCAGCTTGGCCCGGGACAGGGGTTACGAGCAGTACTTC. Its protein product is CASSLARDRGYEQYF.

Only a few counts were recorded for this clonotype. V gene TRBV29-1 combines with J gene TRBJ2-7; the D gene is possibly TRBD1 (6 bases). V was trimmed by 6 bases and J by 0 bases, leaving 15 bases between them. The CDR3 runs to 14 residues. Germline CDR1 reads SQVTM; CDR2 reads ANQGSEA. CDR3 in amino acids: CSVSDQGRSYEQYF. The CDR3 bases are TGCAGCGTATCCGACCAGGGGCGCTCCTACGAGCAGTACTTC.